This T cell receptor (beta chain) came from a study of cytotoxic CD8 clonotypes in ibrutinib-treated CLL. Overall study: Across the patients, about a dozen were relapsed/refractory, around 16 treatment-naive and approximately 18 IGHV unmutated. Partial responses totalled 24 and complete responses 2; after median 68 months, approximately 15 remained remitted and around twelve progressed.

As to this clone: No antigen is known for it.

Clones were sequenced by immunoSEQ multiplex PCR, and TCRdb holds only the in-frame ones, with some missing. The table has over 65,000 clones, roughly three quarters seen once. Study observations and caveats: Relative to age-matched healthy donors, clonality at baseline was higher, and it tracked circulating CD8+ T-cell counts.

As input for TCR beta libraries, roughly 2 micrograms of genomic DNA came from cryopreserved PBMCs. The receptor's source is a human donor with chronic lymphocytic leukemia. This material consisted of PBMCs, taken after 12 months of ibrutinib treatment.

CDR3 in amino acids: CAWSVTGDTQYF. The DNA of the CDR3 is TGTGCCTGGTCGGTAACTGGTGATACGCAGTATTTT. The chain employs TRBV30 and TRBJ2-3, with D uncertain. The V gene's germline CDR1 is GTSNPN and CDR2 SVGIG (reference sequence). The CDR3 has 12 amino acids. V lost 5 bases and J 6 bases, leaving 12 bases between the germline ends. Drawing the rest from reference TRBV30 and TRBJ2-3, the complete variable domain is SQTIHQWPATLVQPVGSPLSLECTVEGTSNPNLYWYRQAAGRGLQLLFYSVGIGQISSEVPQNLSASRPQDRQFILSSKKLLLSDSGFYLCAWSVTGDTQYFGPGTRLTVL.